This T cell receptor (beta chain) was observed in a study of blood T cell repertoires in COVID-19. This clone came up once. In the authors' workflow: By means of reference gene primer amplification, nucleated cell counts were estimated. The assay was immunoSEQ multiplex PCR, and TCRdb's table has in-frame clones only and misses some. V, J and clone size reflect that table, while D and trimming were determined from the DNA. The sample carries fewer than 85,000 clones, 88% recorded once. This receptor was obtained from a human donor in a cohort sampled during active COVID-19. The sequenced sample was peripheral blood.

CDR3 residues: CASSVALRGWGTDTQYF. CDR3 DNA: TGTGCCAGCAGCGTAGCTCTCCGGGGTTGGGGCACAGATACGCAGTATTTT. The chain links TRBV9 to TRBJ2-3; the D gene is possibly TRBD2 (5 bases). This CDR3 has 17 amino acids. The germline V and J ends were trimmed by 0 bases and 1 base, with 15 bases remaining between them. CDR1 and CDR2 (germline): SGDLS, YYNGEE.